The 17 T cell receptor beta chains reported below all come from one sample, sequenced in a study of OX40 agonist ivuxolimab in advanced cancers. The table came from immunoSEQ multiplex PCR; TCRdb's copy has only in-frame clones and leaves some out. Seen here are about 96,000 clones, 90% observed once, and the top ten hold around 1.6%. The material sequenced was CD4+ or CD8+ T cells sorted from blood, taken in a trial of the OX40 agonist ivuxolimab. The receptors shown here come from an adult with an advanced solid tumor such as melanoma, head and neck, liver or kidney cancer.

This sequence joins TRBV7-6 and TRBJ2-1; perhaps TRBD2 as D (6 bases). The CDR3 loop spans 16 amino acids. Germline V gene sequence: CDR1 SGHVS, CDR2 FNYEAQ. V dropped 4 bases and J dropped 5 bases, with 18 bases sitting between them. The CDR3 DNA reads as TGTGCCAGCAGCTCCGGGAGAAGTGAGCGAGACAATGAGCAGTTCTTC. Its protein is CASSSGRSERDNEQFF.

This chain uses TRBV19 with TRBJ1-5, with 7 bases lining up with TRBD1. Germline CDR1 and CDR2: LNHDA and SQIVND (reference sequence). V was clipped by 1 base and J by 0 bases; unmatched bases: 6. The length of the CDR3 is 17 residues. CDR3 sequence: CASSIGLGQNSNQPQHF. DNA for the CDR3: TGTGCCAGTAGTATAGGTCTGGGACAGAATAGCAATCAGCCCCAGCATTTT.

The J gene is TRBJ2-7, the V gene TRBV5-6; 8 nucleotides match TRBD2. V trimming: 0 bases; J trimming: 4 bases; junction bases outside the gene matches: 15. Germline V gene sequence: CDR1 SGHDT, CDR2 YYEEEE. The CDR3 is 18 residues long. CDR3 region: CASSLVLAGGSRVYEQYF. The CDR3 DNA follows: TGTGCCAGCAGCTTGGTGCTTGCGGGAGGATCCAGGGTGTACGAGCAGTACTTC. Complete variable domain (other parts from reference TRBV5-6 and TRBJ2-7): DAGVTQSPTHLIKTRGQQVTLRCSPKSGHDTVSWYQQALGQGPQFIFQYYEEEERQRGNFPDRFSGHQFPNYSSELNVNALLLGDSALYLCASSLVLAGGSRVYEQYFGPGTRLTVT.

The rearrangement joins TRBV5-8 to TRBJ2-7, with 9 positions matching TRBD2. CDR1 and CDR2 (germline): SGHTS, YDEGEE. V was clipped by 5 bases and J by 2 bases; unmatched bases: 8. The CDR3 totals 15 residues. The CDR3 DNA is TGTGCCAGCAGGGCGGGACTAGCACGTACCTACGAGCAGTACTTC. Translating gives CASRAGLARTYEQYF.

This CDR3 reads CASSNKRDTQYF. Here the CDR3 DNA reads TGTGCCAGCAGCAACAAGCGGGATACGCAGTATTTT. This rearrangement joins TRBV5-6 to TRBJ2-3; D is perhaps TRBD2 (5 bases). V lost 4 bases, J lost 6 bases, and 9 bases lay in between. The CDR3 consists of 12 residues. Germline V gene lookup returns CDR1 SGHDT and CDR2 YYEEEE.

J is TRBJ1-5 and V is TRBV19, with D possibly being TRBD1 (6 bases). Trimming shortened V by 5 bases and J by 7 bases, and 15 bases separated the two germline ends. CDR3 length: 14 residues. Looked up from germline, CDR1 is LNHDA and CDR2 is SQIVND (reference sequence). CDR3 residues: CASSSRTVEQPQHF. CDR3 DNA sequence: TGTGCCAGTAGTTCCCGGACAGTAGAGCAGCCCCAGCATTTT.

This chain links TRBV7-6 with TRBJ1-1; D is unclear. The V and J ends lost 2 bases and 1 base respectively, with 11 bases between them. CDR3 length: 15 residues. CDR1 and CDR2 from the germline V gene are SGHVS and FNYEAQ. CDR3 region: CASSLNPDANTEAFF. Here the CDR3 DNA reads TGTGCCAGCAGCTTAAACCCTGACGCGAACACTGAAGCTTTCTTT.

This clone was counted a single time. The sample carries other DNA sequences with the same CDR3. J is TRBJ1-2 and V is TRBV2; D unresolved. V was trimmed by 6 bases and J by 8 bases, leaving 13 bases between them. The CDR3 loop spans 12 amino acids. Germline CDR1 is SNHLY and CDR2 is FYNNEI. The CDR3 coding sequence is TGTGCCAGCAGCCCTCGGGCGGAAGGCTACACCTTC. Its translation: CASSPRAEGYTF.

The J gene is TRBJ2-6, the V gene TRBV7-6, with 9 bases identical to TRBD1. Germline-derived CDR1 and CDR2 are SGHVS and FNYEAQ. The CDR3 consists of 18 residues. V trimming: 1 base; J trimming: 0 bases; junction bases outside the gene matches: 4. CDR3 region: CASSLETGGISGANVLTF. The CDR3 DNA follows: TGTGCCAGCAGCTTAGAGACAGGGGGAATCTCTGGGGCCAACGTCCTGACTTTC.

The chain combines TRBV7-3 with TRBJ2-5; 9 bases align to TRBD1. CDR3 length: 16 residues. Per germline, CDR1 SGHTA and CDR2 FQGTGA. V lost 5 bases, J lost 2 bases, and 9 bases stayed unmatched. The CDR3 here is CASSPGWTGVQETQYF. Here the CDR3 DNA reads TGTGCCAGCAGCCCTGGATGGACAGGGGTACAAGAGACCCAGTACTTC. Combining the CDR3 with reference TRBV7-3 and TRBJ2-5 gives the whole variable domain GAGVSQTPSNKVTEKGKYVELRCDPISGHTALYWYRQSLGQGPEFLIYFQGTGAADDSGLPNDRFFAVRPEGSVSTLKIQRTERGDSAVYLCASSPGWTGVQETQYFGPGTRLLVL.

The chain couples TRBV6-1 to TRBJ1-5; D may be TRBD1 (5 bases). The CDR3 runs to 15 residues. Germline CDR1 and CDR2: MNHNS and SASEGT. Trimming took off 1 base at V and 7 bases at J, with 14 bases between the two ends. CDR3 nucleotide sequence: TGTGCCAGCAGTGAAGGAGGGGTGGGTCGGCAGCCCCAGCATTTT. This codes for CASSEGGVGRQPQHF.

This rearrangement joins TRBV11-3 to TRBJ2-1; 9 bases align to TRBD1. This CDR3 has 15 amino acids. With 4 bases clipped from V and 4 bases from J, the junction kept 5 bases outside the gene matches. Germline CDR1 is SGHNT and CDR2 is YENEEA. The CDR3 DNA sequence: TGTGCCAGCAGCTCCCGGGACAGGGAATACAATGAGCAGTTCTTC. It codes for CASSSRDREYNEQFF. Looking up the rest from reference TRBV11-3 and TRBJ2-1 gives the full variable domain: EAGVVQSPRYKIIEKKQPVAFWCNPISGHNTLYWYLQNLGQGPELLIRYENEEAVDDSQLPKDRFSAERLKGVDSTLKIQPAELGDSAVYLCASSSRDREYNEQFFGPGTRLTVL.

This clone was detected only once. The rearrangement joins TRBV19 to TRBJ2-7; 9 bases are shared with TRBD2. The V segment lost 7 bases and the J segment 0 bases; nucleotides outside the gene matches: 4. The CDR3 has 14 residues. The V gene's germline CDR1 is LNHDA and CDR2 SQIVND (reference sequence). The CDR3 DNA follows: TGTGCCAGTAAAGTTAGCGGGGGCTCCTACGAGCAGTACTTC. Translating gives CASKVSGGSYEQYF.

The CDR3: CAISESPAGSLEQFF. CDR3 bases: TGTGCCATCAGTGAGTCGCCAGCGGGAAGTCTTGAGCAGTTCTTC. The V gene is TRBV10-3, the J gene TRBJ2-1, with 7 positions matching TRBD2. Germline-derived CDR1 and CDR2 are ENHRY and SYGVKD. The CDR3 spans 15 residues. Trimming removed 0 bases from V and 9 bases from J; junction bases left unmatched: 8.

The chain links TRBV6-4 to TRBJ2-1, with D perhaps being TRBD1 or TRBD2 (5 bases each). Germline loops: CDR1 MRHNA, CDR2 SNTAGT. CDR3 size: 15 residues. The V gene lost 3 bases and the J gene lost 4 bases, with 13 bases spanning the gap. The chain's CDR3 is CASSEGPQSYNEQFF. DNA of the CDR3: TGTGCCAGCAGTGAGGGACCACAATCTTACAATGAGCAGTTCTTC.

This chain links TRBV5-1 with TRBJ2-3; 7 nucleotides agree with TRBD2. The V segment lost 4 bases and the J segment 0 bases; nucleotides outside the gene matches: 8. This CDR3 region has 16 residues. CDR1 SGHRS and CDR2 YFSETQ come from the germline V gene. CDR3 residues: CASSPRGAGSTDTQYF. CDR3 DNA sequence: TGCGCCAGCAGCCCCCGGGGAGCGGGAAGCACAGATACGCAGTATTTT.

V and J are TRBV28 and TRBJ2-1; 7 bases agree with TRBD2. CDR3 length equals 16 residues. The V gene end was trimmed by 2 bases and the J gene end by 4 bases; junction bases not matched to a gene: 8. CDR1 MDHEN and CDR2 SYDVKM come from the germline V gene. CDR3 loop: CASSLRGGSGYNEQFF. The CDR3 nucleotides are TGTGCCAGCAGTTTAAGGGGCGGGAGTGGGTACAATGAGCAGTTCTTC.